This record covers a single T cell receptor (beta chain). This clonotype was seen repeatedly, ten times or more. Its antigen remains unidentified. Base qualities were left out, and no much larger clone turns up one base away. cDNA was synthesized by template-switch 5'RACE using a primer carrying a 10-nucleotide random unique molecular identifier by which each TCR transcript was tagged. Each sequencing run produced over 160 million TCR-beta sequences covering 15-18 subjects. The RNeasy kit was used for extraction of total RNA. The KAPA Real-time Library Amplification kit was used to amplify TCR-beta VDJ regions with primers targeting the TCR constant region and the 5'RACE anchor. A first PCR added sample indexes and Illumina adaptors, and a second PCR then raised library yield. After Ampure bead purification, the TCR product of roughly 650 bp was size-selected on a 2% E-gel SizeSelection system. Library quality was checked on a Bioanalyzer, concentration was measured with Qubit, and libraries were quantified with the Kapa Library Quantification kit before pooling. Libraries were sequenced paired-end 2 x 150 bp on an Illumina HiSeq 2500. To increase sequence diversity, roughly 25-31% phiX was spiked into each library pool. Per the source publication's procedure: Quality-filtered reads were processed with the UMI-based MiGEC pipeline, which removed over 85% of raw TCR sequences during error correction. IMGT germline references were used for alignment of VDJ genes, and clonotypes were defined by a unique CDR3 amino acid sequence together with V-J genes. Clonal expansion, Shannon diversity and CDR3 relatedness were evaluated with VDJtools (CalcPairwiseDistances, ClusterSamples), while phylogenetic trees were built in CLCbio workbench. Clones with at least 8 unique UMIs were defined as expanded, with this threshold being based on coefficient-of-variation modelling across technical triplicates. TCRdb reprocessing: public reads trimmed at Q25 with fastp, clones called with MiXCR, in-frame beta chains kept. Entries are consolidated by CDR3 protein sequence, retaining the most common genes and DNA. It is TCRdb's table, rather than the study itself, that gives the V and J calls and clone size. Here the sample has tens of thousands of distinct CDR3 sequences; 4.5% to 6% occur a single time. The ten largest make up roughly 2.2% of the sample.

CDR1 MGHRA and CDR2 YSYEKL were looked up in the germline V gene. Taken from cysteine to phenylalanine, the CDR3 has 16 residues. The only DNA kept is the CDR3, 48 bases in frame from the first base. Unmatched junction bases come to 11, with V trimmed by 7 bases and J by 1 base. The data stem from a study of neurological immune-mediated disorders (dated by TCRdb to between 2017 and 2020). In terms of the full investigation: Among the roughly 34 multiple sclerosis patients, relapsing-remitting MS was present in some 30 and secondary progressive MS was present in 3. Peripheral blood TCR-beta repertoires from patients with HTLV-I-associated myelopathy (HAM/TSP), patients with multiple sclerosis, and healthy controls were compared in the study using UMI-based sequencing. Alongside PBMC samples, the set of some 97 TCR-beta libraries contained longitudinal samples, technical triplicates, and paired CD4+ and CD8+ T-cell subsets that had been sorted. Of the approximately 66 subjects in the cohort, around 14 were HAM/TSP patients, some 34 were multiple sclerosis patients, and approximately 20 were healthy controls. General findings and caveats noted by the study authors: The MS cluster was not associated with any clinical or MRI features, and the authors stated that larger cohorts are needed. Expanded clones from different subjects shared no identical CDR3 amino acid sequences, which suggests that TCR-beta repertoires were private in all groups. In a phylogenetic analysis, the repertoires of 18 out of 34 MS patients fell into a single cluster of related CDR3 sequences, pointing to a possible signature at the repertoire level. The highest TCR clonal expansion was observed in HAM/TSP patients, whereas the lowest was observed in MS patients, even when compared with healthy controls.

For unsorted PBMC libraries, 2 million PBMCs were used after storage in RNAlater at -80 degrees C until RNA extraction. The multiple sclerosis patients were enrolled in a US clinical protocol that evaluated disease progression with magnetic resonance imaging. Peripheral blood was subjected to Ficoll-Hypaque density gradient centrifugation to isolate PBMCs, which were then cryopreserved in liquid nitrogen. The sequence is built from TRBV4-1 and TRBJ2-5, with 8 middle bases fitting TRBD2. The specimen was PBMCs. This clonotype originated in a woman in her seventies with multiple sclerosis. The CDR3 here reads CASMPLFGRAQETQYF. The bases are TGCGCCAGCATGCCCCTCTTCGGGAGGGCCCAAGAGACCCAGTACTTC.